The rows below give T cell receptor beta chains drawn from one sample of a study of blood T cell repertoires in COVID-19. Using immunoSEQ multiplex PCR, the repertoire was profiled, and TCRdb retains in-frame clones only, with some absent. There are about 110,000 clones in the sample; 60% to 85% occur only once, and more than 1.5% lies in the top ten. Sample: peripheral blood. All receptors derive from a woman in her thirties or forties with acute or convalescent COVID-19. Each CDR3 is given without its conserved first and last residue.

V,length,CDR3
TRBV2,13,ASSSTGVGANVLT
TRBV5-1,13,ASSTSGWLNEKLF
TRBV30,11,AWARQGETPLH
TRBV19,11,ASKTQGNTEAF
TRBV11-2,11,ASSFLADYEQY
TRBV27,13,ASSLSGQSYNEQF
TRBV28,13,ASSLPGVQSSPLH
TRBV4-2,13,ASSQGGAYSETQY
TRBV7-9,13,ASSLGTGDQETQY
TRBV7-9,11,ASSLGGGDTIY
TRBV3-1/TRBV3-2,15,ASSPGTSGGHTGELF
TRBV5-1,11,ASSSEDSYGYT
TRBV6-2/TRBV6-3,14,ASSYPKAGPPYEQY
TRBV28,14,ASSMTGPGGMETQY
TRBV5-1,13,ASSLEFSQGNTIY
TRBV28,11,ASSSGGGYGYT
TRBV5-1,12,ASSSQGWQETQY
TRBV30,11,AWSVGTGYEQY
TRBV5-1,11,ASSPTGAHGYT
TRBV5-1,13,ASSLGGDGYSPLH
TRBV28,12,ASSFQGQDYGYT
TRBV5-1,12,ASSLGLSADTQY
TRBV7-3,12,ASSLSPSSYEQY
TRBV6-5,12,ASSSAGSDTEAF
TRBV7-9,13,ASSPRSTSTDTQY
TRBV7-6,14,ASSWSGGAYTGELF
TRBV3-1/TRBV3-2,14,ASSQTSGGAYNEQF
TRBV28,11,ASRLRAISGTF
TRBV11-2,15,ASSLVPAGANTGELF
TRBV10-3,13,AISPRTGDPGELF
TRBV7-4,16,ASSLKDTANLAKNIQY
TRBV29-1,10,SVGGQGESQY
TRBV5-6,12,ASSRDRGRTEAF
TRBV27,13,ASSPTGKENQPQH
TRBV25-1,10,ASSEWQGKLF
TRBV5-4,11,ASSADINTEAF
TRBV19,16,ASSMPTSGGSSYNEQF
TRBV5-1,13,ASSISGSDNSPLH
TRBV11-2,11,ASSVRDSHEQF
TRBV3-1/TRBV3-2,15,ASSQDPGTQSYNEQF
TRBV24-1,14,ATRNRERRYNSPLH
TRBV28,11,ASSSDSLYGYT